Detailed here is one T cell receptor (beta chain). This entry is derived from a study of T cell changes during pregnancy in multiple sclerosis. The method was immunoSEQ multiplex PCR; TCRdb's version includes in-frame clones alone and lacks a portion of them. The sample holds around 40,000 clones; over 75% are singletons and the top ten take around 0.47%. Trimming pared 8 bases from V and 2 bases from J, leaving 14 bases between. CDR3 length equals 14 residues. Germline values: CDR1 LNHNV, CDR2 YYDKDF (reference sequence). The rearrangement uses TRBV15 and TRBJ2-3; the D gene is possibly TRBD1 (5 bases). This receptor was identified in a female donor in good health, enrolled as a control in a pregnancy study. This specimen was CD4+ T cells from peripheral blood mononuclear cells, taken in the first trimester of pregnancy. The CDR3 protein is CATSLDSVTDTQYF. The CDR3 region has the DNA TGTGCCACCTCGTTAGACAGCGTCACAGATACGCAGTATTTT.